The entry below gives a single T cell receptor beta chain sequence along with its context. This entry comes from a study of blood T cell repertoires in COVID-19. Study-wide background: Sites in the United States, Italy and Spain provided acute and convalescent COVID-19 samples. The cDNA or gDNA used as material had been derived from T cells, B-cell-depleted T cells, or PBMCs.

The length of the CDR3 is 16 residues. Germline V gene lookup returns CDR1 SGDLS and CDR2 YYNGEE. V lost 3 bases and J lost 3, with 15 bases in between. In the authors' workflow: Quantification of nucleated cells was approximated via reference gene primer amplification. TCRdb's copy holds only in-frame clones and misses some; the assay was immunoSEQ multiplex PCR. The DNA gave D and trimming, while V, J and clone size come from that table. The sample lists some 190,000 clones, roughly 85% occurring once. Input material: peripheral blood. This sequence was found in a human donor with active or convalescent COVID-19. The donor label of this sample is uncertain. The chain combines TRBV9 with TRBJ2-2; maybe TRBD2 (6 bases). The CDR3 region is CASSADGTPDTGELFF. As DNA, the CDR3 is TGTGCCAGCAGCGCTGACGGGACTCCGGACACCGGGGAGCTGTTTTTT.